The rows below give T cell receptor beta chains drawn from one sample of a study of metastatic and nonmetastatic thyroid tumors. With MiXCR, TCRdb reprocessed the PCR reads. The table records under 50,000 clones, about 27% of them present only once. What was sequenced was blood. The receptors derive from a male donor with papillary thyroid cancer or a benign thyroid nodule (not recorded which). Some clones in this sample may be carry-over from other donors' samples. Each CDR3 is given with its conserved first and last residue. Fields, in order: V gene, CDR3 protein.

V gene: TRBV10-3; CDR3 protein: CATFAGYNSPLHF
V gene: TRBV28; CDR3 protein: CASYPGGATGDYEQYF
V gene: TRBV6-1; CDR3 protein: CASREAYLSLYF
V gene: TRBV9; CDR3 protein: CASHYAGDSNEQFF
V gene: TRBV12-5; CDR3 protein: CASGLVGDRGLKAFF
V gene: TRBV28; CDR3 protein: CASSSFNGANTEAFF
V gene: TRBV28; CDR3 protein: CASSIPGLRPQHF
V gene: TRBV11-1; CDR3 protein: CASSPGTGGGLDYEQYF
V gene: TRBV20-1; CDR3 protein: CSARDRTDYEQYF
V gene: TRBV28; CDR3 protein: CASSLVEGASYEQYF
V gene: TRBV2; CDR3 protein: CARRIQETQYF
V gene: TRBV6-1; CDR3 protein: CASNLVNEQFF
V gene: TRBV20-1; CDR3 protein: CSALPGSWGYTF
V gene: TRBV18; CDR3 protein: CASSPSWQGTFF
V gene: TRBV6-2/TRBV6-3; CDR3 protein: CASTQRGISYEQYF
V gene: TRBV7-3; CDR3 protein: CASSSGVAETQYF
V gene: TRBV20-1; CDR3 protein: CSTEGASPVEAFF
V gene: TRBV12-3/TRBV12-4; CDR3 protein: CASRTFDEQFF
V gene: TRBV11-1; CDR3 protein: CASSSGRRARGNEQFF
V gene: TRBV29-1; CDR3 protein: CSVDTQALTDTQCF
V gene: TRBV4-2; CDR3 protein: CASSQGDRVNEQYF
V gene: TRBV6-5; CDR3 protein: CASSYDREGGNTQYF